What follows describes a single T cell receptor beta chain. Looked up from germline, CDR1 is LGHNA and CDR2 is YSLEER. This CDR3 is built from 14 residues. V lost 3 bases, J lost 2 bases, and 10 bases lay in between. This entry comes from a study of shared clonotypes between healthy human individuals. Sequencing was performed with immunoSEQ multiplex PCR; in TCRdb, only in-frame clones are kept and a portion is missing. The sample carries roughly 2.5 million clones, around 94% recorded once. This TCR came from a man younger than 35 in good health. Source material: naive CD4+ T cells sorted from blood. The subset is: CD45RA+ positively selected. This chain links TRBV4-3 with TRBJ2-5; no definite D call. CDR3 residues: CASSHDWLQETQYF. The CDR3, as DNA: TGCGCCAGCAGCCACGATTGGCTTCAAGAGACCCAGTACTTC.